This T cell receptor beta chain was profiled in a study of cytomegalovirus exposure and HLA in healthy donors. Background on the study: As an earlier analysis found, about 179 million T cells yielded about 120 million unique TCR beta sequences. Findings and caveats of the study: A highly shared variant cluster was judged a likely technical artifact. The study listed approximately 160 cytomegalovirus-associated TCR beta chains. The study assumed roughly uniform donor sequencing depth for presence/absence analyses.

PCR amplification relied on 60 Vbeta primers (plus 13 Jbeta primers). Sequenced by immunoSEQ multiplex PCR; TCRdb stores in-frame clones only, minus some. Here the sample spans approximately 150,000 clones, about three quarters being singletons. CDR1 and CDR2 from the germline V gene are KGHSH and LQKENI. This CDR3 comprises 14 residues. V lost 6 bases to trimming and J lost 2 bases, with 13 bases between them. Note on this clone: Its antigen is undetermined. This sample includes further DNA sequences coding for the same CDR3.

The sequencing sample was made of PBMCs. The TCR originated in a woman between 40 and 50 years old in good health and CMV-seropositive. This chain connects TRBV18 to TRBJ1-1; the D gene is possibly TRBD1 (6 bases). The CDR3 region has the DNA TGTGCCAGCTCCCCGACAGGAGATAACACTGAAGCTTTCTTT. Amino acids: CASSPTGDNTEAFF.